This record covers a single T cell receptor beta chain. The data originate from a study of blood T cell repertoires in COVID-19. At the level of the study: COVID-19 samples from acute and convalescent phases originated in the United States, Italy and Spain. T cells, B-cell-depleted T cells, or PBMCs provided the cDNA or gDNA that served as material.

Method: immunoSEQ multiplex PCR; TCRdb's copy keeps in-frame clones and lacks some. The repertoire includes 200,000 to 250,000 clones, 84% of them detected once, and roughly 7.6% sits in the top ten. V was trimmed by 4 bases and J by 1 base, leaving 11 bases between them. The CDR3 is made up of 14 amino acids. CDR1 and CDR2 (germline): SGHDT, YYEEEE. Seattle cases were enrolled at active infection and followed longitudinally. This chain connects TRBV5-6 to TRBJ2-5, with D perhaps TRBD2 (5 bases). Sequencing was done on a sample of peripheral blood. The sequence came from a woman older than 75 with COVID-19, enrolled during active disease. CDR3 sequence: CASSKAEGQETQYF. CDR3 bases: TGTGCCAGCAGCAAAGCGGAAGGCCAAGAGACCCAGTACTTC.